Described below is a single T cell receptor (beta chain) sequence and its context. MiXCR was run by TCRdb on the RT-PCR reads, yielding one entry per CDR3 protein. The sample includes hundreds of thousands of distinct CDR3 sequences, approximately 15% of them seen just once. Germline V gene lookup returns CDR1 DFQATT and CDR2 SNEGSKA (reference sequence). There are 14 residues in the CDR3. The V segment lost 4 bases and the J segment 8 bases; nucleotides outside the gene matches: 10. The J gene is TRBJ1-5, the V gene TRBV20-1, with 8 bases aligning to TRBD1. The source material was memory CD4+ T cells from blood. The sequence was collected from a female donor in good health, serving as a healthy control. CDR3 residues: CSAKNWGTGEPQHF. CDR3 DNA sequence: TGCAGTGCTAAAAACTGGGGGACAGGCGAGCCCCAGCATTTT.